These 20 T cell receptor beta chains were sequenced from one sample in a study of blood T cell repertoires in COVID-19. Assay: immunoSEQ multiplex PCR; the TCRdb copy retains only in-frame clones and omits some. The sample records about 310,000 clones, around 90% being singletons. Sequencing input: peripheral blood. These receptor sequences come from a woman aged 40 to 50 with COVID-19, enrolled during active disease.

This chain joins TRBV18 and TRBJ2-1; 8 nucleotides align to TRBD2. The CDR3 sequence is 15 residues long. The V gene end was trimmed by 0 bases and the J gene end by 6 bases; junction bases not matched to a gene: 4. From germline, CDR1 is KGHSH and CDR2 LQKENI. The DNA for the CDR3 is TGTGCCAGCTCACCACCCGGGAGGGGGGCCAATGAGCAGTTCTTC. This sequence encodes CASSPPGRGANEQFF. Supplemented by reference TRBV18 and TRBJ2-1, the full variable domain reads NAGVMQNPRHLVRRRGQEARLRCSPMKGHSHVYWYRQLPEEGLKFMVYLQKENIIDESGMPKERFSAEFPKEGPSILRIQQVVRGDSAAYFCASSPPGRGANEQFFGPGTRLTVL.

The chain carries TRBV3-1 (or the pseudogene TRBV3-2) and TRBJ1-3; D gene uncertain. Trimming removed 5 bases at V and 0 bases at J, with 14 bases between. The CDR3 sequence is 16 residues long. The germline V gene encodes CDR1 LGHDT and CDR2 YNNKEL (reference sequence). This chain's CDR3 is CASSSSPQHSGNTIYF. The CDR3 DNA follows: TGTGCCAGCAGCTCTTCCCCACAGCACTCTGGAAACACCATATATTTT.

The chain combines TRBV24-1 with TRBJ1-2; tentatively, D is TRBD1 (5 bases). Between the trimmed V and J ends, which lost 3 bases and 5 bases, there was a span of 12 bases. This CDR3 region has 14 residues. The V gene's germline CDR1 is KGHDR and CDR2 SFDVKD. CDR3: CATSDRSGIYGYTF. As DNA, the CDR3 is TGTGCCACCAGTGATCGGTCAGGGATTTATGGCTACACCTTC.

The CDR3 coding sequence is TGTGCCAGTAGTGTCCGACAGGGGGCATCCTACAATGAGCAGTTCTTC. It codes for CASSVRQGASYNEQFF. The rearrangement links TRBV19 to TRBJ2-1; 10 nucleotides match TRBD1. CDR1 and CDR2 from the germline V gene are LNHDA and SQIVND (reference sequence). The length of the CDR3 is 16 residues. The trim removed 5 bases at V and 1 base at J, leaving 5 bases unmatched.

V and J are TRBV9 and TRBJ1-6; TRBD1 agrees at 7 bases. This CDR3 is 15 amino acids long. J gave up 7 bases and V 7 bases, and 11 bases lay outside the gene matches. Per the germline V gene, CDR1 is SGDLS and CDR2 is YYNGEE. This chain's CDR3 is CASAPYHRGNSPLHF. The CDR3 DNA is TGTGCCAGCGCCCCCTACCACAGGGGCAATTCACCCCTCCACTTT.

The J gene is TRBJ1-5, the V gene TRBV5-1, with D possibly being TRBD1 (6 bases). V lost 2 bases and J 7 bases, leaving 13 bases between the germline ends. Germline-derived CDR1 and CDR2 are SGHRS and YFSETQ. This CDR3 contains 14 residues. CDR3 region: CASSFWEGGQPQHF. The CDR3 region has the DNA TGCGCCAGCAGCTTTTGGGAGGGGGGCCAGCCCCAGCATTTT.

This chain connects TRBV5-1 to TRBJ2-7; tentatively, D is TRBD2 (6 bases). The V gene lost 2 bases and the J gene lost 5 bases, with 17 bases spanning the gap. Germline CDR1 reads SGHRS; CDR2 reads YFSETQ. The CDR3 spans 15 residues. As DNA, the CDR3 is TGCGCCAGCAGCTTATCGGGGGTAGGGATAAACGAGCAGTACTTC. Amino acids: CASSLSGVGINEQYF.

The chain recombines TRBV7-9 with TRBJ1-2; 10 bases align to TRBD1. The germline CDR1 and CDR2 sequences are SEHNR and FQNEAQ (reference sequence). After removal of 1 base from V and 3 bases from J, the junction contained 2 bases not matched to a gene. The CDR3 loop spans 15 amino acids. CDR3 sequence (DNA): TGTGCCAGCAGCTTAGGACAGGGGGCCGACTATGGCTACACCTTC. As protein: CASSLGQGADYGYTF.

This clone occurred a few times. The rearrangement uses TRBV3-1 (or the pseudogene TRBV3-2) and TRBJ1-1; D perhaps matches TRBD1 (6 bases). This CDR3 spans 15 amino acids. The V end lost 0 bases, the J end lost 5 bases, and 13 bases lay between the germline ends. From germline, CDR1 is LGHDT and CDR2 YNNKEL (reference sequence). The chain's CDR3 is CASSQETGYWTEAFF. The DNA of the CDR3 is TGTGCCAGCAGCCAAGAAACAGGGTATTGGACTGAAGCTTTCTTT.

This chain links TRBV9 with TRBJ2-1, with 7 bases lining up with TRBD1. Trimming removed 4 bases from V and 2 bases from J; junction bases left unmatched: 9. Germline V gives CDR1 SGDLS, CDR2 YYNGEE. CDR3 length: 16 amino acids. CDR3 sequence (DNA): TGTGCCAGCAGCATGACCGGGACAGTCACCTACAATGAGCAGTTCTTC. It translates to CASSMTGTVTYNEQFF.

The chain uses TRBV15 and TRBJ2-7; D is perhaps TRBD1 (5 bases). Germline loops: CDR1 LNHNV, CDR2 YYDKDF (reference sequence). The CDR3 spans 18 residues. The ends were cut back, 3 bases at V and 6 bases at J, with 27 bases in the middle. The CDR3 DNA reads TGTGCCACCAGCAGCAACCGTATTTCACCTTGGGGAAGGGGCGAGCAGTACTTC. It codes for CATSSNRISPWGRGEQYF.

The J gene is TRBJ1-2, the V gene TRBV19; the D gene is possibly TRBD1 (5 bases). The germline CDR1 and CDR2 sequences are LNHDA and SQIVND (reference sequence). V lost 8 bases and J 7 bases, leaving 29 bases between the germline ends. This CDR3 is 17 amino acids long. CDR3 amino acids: CASLRSGHIIRYGGYTF. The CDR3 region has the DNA TGTGCCAGTCTGAGGAGTGGACATATAATCCGCTATGGTGGCTACACCTTC.

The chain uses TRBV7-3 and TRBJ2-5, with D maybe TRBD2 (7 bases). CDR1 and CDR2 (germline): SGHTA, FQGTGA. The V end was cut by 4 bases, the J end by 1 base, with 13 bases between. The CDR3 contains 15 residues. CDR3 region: CASSSLGGPQETQYF. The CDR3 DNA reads TGTGCCAGCAGCTCCCTGGGGGGGCCCCAAGAGACCCAGTACTTC.

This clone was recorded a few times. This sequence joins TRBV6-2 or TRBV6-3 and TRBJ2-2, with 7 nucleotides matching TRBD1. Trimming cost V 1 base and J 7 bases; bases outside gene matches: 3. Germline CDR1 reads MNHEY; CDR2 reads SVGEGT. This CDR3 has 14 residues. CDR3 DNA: TGTGCCAGCAGTTACTTAACAGGGGTCGGGGAGCTGTTTTTT. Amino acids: CASSYLTGVGELFF.

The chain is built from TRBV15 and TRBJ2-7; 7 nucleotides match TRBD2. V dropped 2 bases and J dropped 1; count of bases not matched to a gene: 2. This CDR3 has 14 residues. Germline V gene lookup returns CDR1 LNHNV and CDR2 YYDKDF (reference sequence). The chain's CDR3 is CATSRSGISYEQYF. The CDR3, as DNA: TGTGCCACCAGCAGAAGCGGGATTTCCTACGAGCAGTACTTC.

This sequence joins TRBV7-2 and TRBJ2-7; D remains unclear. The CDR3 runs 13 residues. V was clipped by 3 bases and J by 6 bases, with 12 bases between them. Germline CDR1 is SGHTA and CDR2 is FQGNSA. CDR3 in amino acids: CASSLSPKSEQYF. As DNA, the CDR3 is TGTGCCAGCAGCTTGTCCCCTAAGAGCGAGCAGTACTTC.

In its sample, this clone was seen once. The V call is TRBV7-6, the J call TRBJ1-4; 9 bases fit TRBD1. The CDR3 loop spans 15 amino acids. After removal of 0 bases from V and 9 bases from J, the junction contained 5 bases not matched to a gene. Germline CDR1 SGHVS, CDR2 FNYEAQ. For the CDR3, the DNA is TGTGCCAGCAGCTTAGCGGCTGACAGGGGGAAAAAACTGTTTTTT. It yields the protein CASSLAADRGKKLFF.

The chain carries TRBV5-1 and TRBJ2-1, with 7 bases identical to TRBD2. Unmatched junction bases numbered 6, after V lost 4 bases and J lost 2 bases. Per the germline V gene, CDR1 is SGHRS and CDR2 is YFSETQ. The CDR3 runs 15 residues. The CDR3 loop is CASSPPSGTYNEQFF. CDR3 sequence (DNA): TGCGCCAGCAGCCCCCCTAGCGGAACCTACAATGAGCAGTTCTTC.

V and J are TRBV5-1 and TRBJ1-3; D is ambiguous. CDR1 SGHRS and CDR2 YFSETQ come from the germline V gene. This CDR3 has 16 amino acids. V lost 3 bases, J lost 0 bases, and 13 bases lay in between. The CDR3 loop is CASSSGGVSSGNTIYF. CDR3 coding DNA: TGCGCCAGCAGCTCGGGCGGGGTGAGCTCTGGAAACACCATATATTTT.

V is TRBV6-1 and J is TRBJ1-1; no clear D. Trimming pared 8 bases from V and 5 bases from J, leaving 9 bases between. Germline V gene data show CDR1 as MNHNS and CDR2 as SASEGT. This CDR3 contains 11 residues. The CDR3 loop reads CASVVRTEAFF. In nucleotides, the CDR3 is TGTGCCAGCGTCGTTCGGACTGAAGCTTTCTTT.